The 22 T cell receptor beta chains below all came from one sample that was sequenced in a study of tumor and adjacent non-tumor tissue in lung cancer (dated by TCRdb to about 2018). RNA was extracted from bulk unsorted tissue and checked for quality with a NanoDrop ND-1000 and an Agilent 2100. The normal lung samples consisted of distant non-tumor tissue collected more than 3 cm from the tumor edge. Receptor amplification or capture employed multiplex PCR. Sequencing was performed on an Illumina HiSeq 2500. TCRbeta libraries were built by three rounds of nested PCR using primers (Table S4), following protocols modified from ARM-PCR. Using fastp at Q25 and MiXCR, TCRdb reprocessed the public reads and kept productive beta chains. Records with the same CDR3 protein are collapsed into one entry carrying the most frequent genes and DNA. For this sample there are fewer than 90,000 distinct CDR3 sequences; 76% appear just once. The ten most abundant clones make up around a fifth of the sample.

Material for sequencing was distant non-tumor lung tissue. These receptors originate from a woman aged 45 to 65 with non-small cell lung cancer.

V usage is TRBV4-1 and J usage is TRBJ2-5; D possibly corresponds to TRBD1 (6 bases). This CDR3 contains 14 residues. V shed 8 bases and J shed 10 bases, with 23 bases lying between them. Germline V gives CDR1 MGHRA, CDR2 YSYEKL. The DNA of the CDR3 is TGCGCCAGCTCCGGGACAATCGATCAAGATAGCCAGTACTTC. Translation: CASSGTIDQDSQYF.

Only a few counts were recorded for this clonotype. This sequence may be a read error, since a much larger clone differs from it by one base. The chain couples TRBV19 to TRBJ2-3; 7 bases are shared with TRBD2. The CDR3 consists of 18 residues. V was pared by 3 bases and J by 5 bases, with 17 bases of the junction left unmatched. The germline V gene encodes CDR1 LNHDA and CDR2 SQIVND (reference sequence). The CDR3 bases are TGTGCCAGTAGTATTTTTGCGGGAGACGGATATGGAATAGATACGCAGTATTTT. This sequence encodes CASSIFAGDGYGIDTQYF.

On this clonotype: The junction departs from germline at one end; a sequencing error may be responsible. The rearrangement uses TRBV12-3 or TRBV12-4 and TRBJ2-7; TRBD2 is a possible D gene (6 bases). This CDR3 has 13 residues. In DNA, the CDR3 is TGTACCAGCTGCTTTGGGAGGACCTACGAGCAGTACTTC. Translating it yields CTSCFGRTYEQYF.

A remark on this clonotype: This is likely a read error, given that the CDR3 carries no conserved phenylalanine or tryptophan at its end. The DNA is omitted, as the CDR3 cannot be located on it reliably, and the CDR3 follows TCRdb's listing. The chain combines TRBV11-2 with TRBJ2-1; no DNA check was done on the table's D call, TRBD2. Germline V gives CDR1 SGHAT, CDR2 FQNNGV. The CDR3 is 17 residues long, ends included. This CDR3 is CTSSLRVTSGRAGEPFL.

The chain has TRBV5-1 and TRBJ2-4; TRBD1 or TRBD2 may be the D gene (5 bases each). This CDR3 contains 15 residues. V lost 3 bases and J 7 bases, leaving 17 bases between the germline ends. Germline V gene sequence: CDR1 SGHRS, CDR2 YFSETQ. The CDR3: CASSSQGSEGNIQYF. For the CDR3, the DNA is TGCGCCAGCAGCTCCCAGGGCTCAGAGGGGAACATTCAGTACTTC.

With regard to this clonotype: One end of the junction does not line up with germline, which may come from a read error. V usage is TRBV12-3 or TRBV12-4 and J usage is TRBJ1-2; TRBD1 matches at 7 bases. CDR3 length: 15 amino acids. The CDR3 coding sequence is TGTGCCAGCAGTTTAAGGGCGCAGGGGGATAATGGCTACACATTC. Protein sequence: CASSLRAQGDNGYTF.

This clonotype turned up a few times. The chain combines TRBV7-2 with TRBJ2-3; D is uncertain. The CDR3 has 14 amino acids. Germline CDR1 reads SGHTA; CDR2 reads FQGNSA. V was trimmed by 5 bases and J by 6 bases, leaving 15 bases between them. The CDR3: CASSPRHRPDTQYF. CDR3 nucleotide sequence: TGTGCCAGCAGCCCCCGACACCGTCCGGATACGCAGTATTTT.

A remark on this clonotype: This may stem from a read error, because a much larger clone lies one nucleotide away. The chain links TRBV24-1 to TRBJ2-2, with TRBD1 matching over 9 bases. This CDR3 has 16 amino acids. From germline, CDR1 is KGHDR and CDR2 SFDVKD. CDR3 region: CATSDSGQGNTGELVF. CDR3 DNA sequence: TGTGCCACCAGTGATTCGGGACAGGGAAACACCGGGGAGCTGGTTTTT.

A note on this clonotype: The junction shows a germline mismatch at one end, possibly a read error. The chain couples TRBV12-3 or TRBV12-4 to TRBJ1-1; tentative D call: TRBD1 (5 bases). This CDR3 region has 16 residues. CDR3 in amino acids: CASSVSGRLMNTEVFF. Here the CDR3 DNA reads TGTGCCAGCAGTGTATCAGGGAGACTCATGAATACTGAAGTTTTCTTT.

This clonotype showed up many times. The chain employs TRBV4-1 and TRBJ1-1; tentative D call: TRBD1 (6 bases). This CDR3 spans 16 amino acids. The V end lost 1 base, the J end lost 6 bases, and 18 bases lay between the germline ends. CDR1 and CDR2 from the germline V gene are MGHRA and YSYEKL. The CDR3 region has the DNA TGCGCCAGCAGCCAAGGATTGAGGGACATCTCCTCTGAAGCTTTCTTT. This codes for CASSQGLRDISSEAFF.

V and J are TRBV6-1 and TRBJ2-7; 8 positions agree with TRBD1. Trimming took 6 bases from V and 0 from J; bases not matched to a gene: 4. Germline CDR1 is MNHNS and CDR2 is SASEGT. The CDR3 loop spans 14 amino acids. The CDR3 DNA follows: TGTGCCAGCAGGCCCACAGGGGGCTCCTACGAGCAGTACTTC. The encoded protein is CASRPTGGSYEQYF.

This clonotype was detected ten times or more. The chain joins TRBV5-1 to TRBJ2-5; D not resolved. The length of the CDR3 is 12 residues. Looked up from germline, CDR1 is SGHRS and CDR2 is YFSETQ. The V end was cut by 1 base, the J end by 2 bases, with 3 bases between. The CDR3 DNA reads TGCGCCAGCAGCTTGCTTCAAGAGACCCAGTACTTC. Translating gives CASSLLQETQYF.

A word on this clonotype: One junction end disagrees with the germline gene, perhaps due to a read error. V gene TRBV12-3 or TRBV12-4 combines with J gene TRBJ1-2; TRBD1 matches 7 bases. The CDR3 sequence is 14 residues long. The CDR3 loop is CTSSPGGGNYGYTF. DNA for the CDR3: TGTACCAGCAGTCCAGGGGGGGGTAACTATGGCTACACCTTC.

A note on this clonotype: A read error may account for a junction end that differs from germline. The rearrangement uses TRBV28 and TRBJ1-3, with TRBD1 identical over 8 bases. The CDR3 covers 15 residues. The germline V gene has CDR1 MDHEN and CDR2 SYDVKM. In DNA, the CDR3 is TGTGCCAGCAGTCCCGGGACAGGCTCTAGAAACACCATATATTTT. Protein: CASSPGTGSRNTIYF.

Comments on this clonotype: The CDR3 does not close with the conserved phenylalanine or tryptophan, likely indicating a read error. The chain carries TRBV29-1 and TRBJ2-7; 10 bases are a match to TRBD1. The CDR3 is made up of 15 amino acids. Germline CDR1 is SQVTM and CDR2 is ANQGSEA. CDR3 residues: CNIRLGGTGVSEQYI. CDR3 nucleotide sequence: TGCAACATCAGGTTGGGCGGGACAGGGGTGAGCGAGCAGTACATC.

Comments on this clonotype: The junction and the germline gene differ at one end; a read error may be behind it. The J gene is TRBJ2-3, the V gene TRBV11-3; 12 bases are a match to TRBD2. The CDR3 is 16 residues long. Germline V lookup: CDR1 SGHNT, CDR2 YENEEA. CDR3 loop: CTNSSLAGGRGDMQCF. In nucleotides, the CDR3 is TGTACCAACAGCTCCCTAGCGGGAGGGCGGGGAGATATGCAGTGTTTT.

This chain connects TRBV6-1 to TRBJ1-5; D is uncertain. The germline CDR1 and CDR2 sequences are MNHNS and SASEGT. Trimming pared 7 bases from V and 16 bases from J, leaving 26 bases between. The CDR3 runs 14 residues. The DNA for the CDR3 is TGTGCCAGCAATGATAATGGCATCAATCAGCCCTACCATTTT. Protein: CASNDNGINQPYHF.

In the case of this clonotype: A much more abundant neighbour one base away suggests this may be a read error. The chain has TRBV20-1 and TRBJ2-7; 16 positions agree with TRBD2. Germline V gene lookup returns CDR1 DFQATT and CDR2 SNEGSKA (reference sequence). The CDR3 extends over 17 amino acids. Written as DNA, the CDR3 is TGCAGTACTAGATCACCGGGACTAGCGGGAGGGCCCTACGAGCAGTACTTC. It yields the protein CSTRSPGLAGGPYEQYF.

Points on this clonotype: A read error may account for a junction end that differs from germline. The chain uses TRBV11-2 and TRBJ2-7, with a possible D match to TRBD1 (5 bases). Germline-derived CDR1 and CDR2 are SGHAT and FQNNGV. This CDR3 has 14 residues. The CDR3 region is CASCLVRGGYEQYF. The CDR3 DNA reads TGTGCCAGCTGCTTAGTTAGGGGCGGCTACGAGCAGTACTTC.

Concerning this clonotype: A read error may produce the germline difference seen at one junction end. The V gene is TRBV5-4, the J gene TRBJ2-7, with D possibly matching TRBD2 (5 bases). The CDR3 contains 15 residues. Germline values: CDR1 SGHNT, CDR2 YYREEE (reference sequence). The CDR3 bases are TGTGCCAACAGCTTGGGCCGGGATAGCTCCCACGTGCAGTACTTC. This encodes CANSLGRDSSHVQYF.

Notes on this clonotype: A single base separates this from a much larger clone, so it may be a read error. The chain has TRBV20-1 and TRBJ2-7; 7 bases are a match to TRBD1. The germline V gene encodes CDR1 DFQATT and CDR2 SNEGSKA (reference sequence). There are 14 residues in the CDR3. J gave up 6 bases and V 6 bases, and 14 bases lay outside the gene matches. The CDR3 DNA reads as TGCAGTGCAAAACCTAGCAGGGGGAGATCCGAGCAGTACTTC. Protein: CSAKPSRGRSEQYF.

The J gene is TRBJ2-7, the V gene TRBV7-8; D is undetermined. CDR3 length: 16 amino acids. V lost 1 base to trimming and J lost 3 bases, with 16 bases between them. Per the germline V gene, CDR1 is SGHVS and CDR2 is FQNEAQ. In DNA, the CDR3 is TGTGCCAGCAGCTTAGGGATTGGCACCTCGGGCTACGAGCAGTACTTC. Its translation is CASSLGIGTSGYEQYF.